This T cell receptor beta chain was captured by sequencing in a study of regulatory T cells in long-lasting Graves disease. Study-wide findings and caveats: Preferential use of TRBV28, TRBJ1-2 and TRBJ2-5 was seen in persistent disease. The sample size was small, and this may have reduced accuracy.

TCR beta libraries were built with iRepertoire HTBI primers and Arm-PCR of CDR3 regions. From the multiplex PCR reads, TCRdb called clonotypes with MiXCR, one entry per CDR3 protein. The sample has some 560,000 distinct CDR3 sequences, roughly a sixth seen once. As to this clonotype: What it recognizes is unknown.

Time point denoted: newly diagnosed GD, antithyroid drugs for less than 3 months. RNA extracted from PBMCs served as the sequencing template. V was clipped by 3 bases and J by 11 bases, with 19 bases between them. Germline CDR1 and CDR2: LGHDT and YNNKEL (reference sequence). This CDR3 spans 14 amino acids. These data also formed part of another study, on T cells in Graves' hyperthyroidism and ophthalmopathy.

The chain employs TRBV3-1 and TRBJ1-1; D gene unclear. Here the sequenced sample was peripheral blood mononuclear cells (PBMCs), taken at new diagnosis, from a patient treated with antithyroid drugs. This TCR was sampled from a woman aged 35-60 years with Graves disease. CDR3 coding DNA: TGTGCCAGCAGCCACAGAAACAGCCCAATGAAGGCTTTCTTT. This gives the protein CASSHRNSPMKAFF.